The next 7 T cell receptor beta chains were all read from a single sample in a study of shared clonotypes between healthy human individuals. Assay: immunoSEQ multiplex PCR; the TCRdb copy retains only in-frame clones and omits some. The sample lists 2 million to 2.5 million clones, less than 95% occurring once. The sequencing input was naive CD4+ T cells from PBMCs. Subset reported: CD45RA+ positively selected. The origin of the receptors is a man between 18 and 35 years old in good health. Some clones in this sample may be carry-over from other donors' samples.

In regard to this clone: The same CDR3 arises from other DNA sequences in this sample as well. V usage is TRBV28 and J usage is TRBJ1-2; D may be TRBD1 (5 bases). V shed 1 base and J shed 7 bases, with 10 bases lying between them. Germline assignment: CDR1 MDHEN and CDR2 SYDVKM. The CDR3 is 13 residues long. CDR3 in DNA: TGTGCCAGCAGTTTATACGCGGGGCCTGGCTACACCTTC. This codes for CASSLYAGPGYTF.

This clone was recorded once. One junction end does not reproduce the germline sequence, and a read error may be involved. The CDR3 loop is CASSQGDRENTEAFF. Written as DNA, the CDR3 is TGTGCCAGCAGTCAAGGGGACAGGGAAAACACTGAAGCTTTCTTT. The chain joins TRBV4-2 to TRBJ1-1, with 9 bases lining up with TRBD1. Germline V gene sequence: CDR1 LGHNA, CDR2 YNFKEQ. CDR3 length: 15 residues.

The V call is TRBV9, the J call TRBJ1-3, with D unclear. There are 15 residues in the CDR3. V was clipped by 0 bases and J by 0 bases, with 7 bases between them. The germline V gene encodes CDR1 SGDLS and CDR2 YYNGEE. The chain's CDR3 is CASSVGAYSGNTIYF. The CDR3 DNA sequence: TGTGCCAGCAGCGTAGGAGCATACTCTGGAAACACCATATATTTT.

This chain connects TRBV28 to TRBJ2-7, with D perhaps being TRBD1 or TRBD2 (5 bases each). This CDR3 spans 13 amino acids. Germline loops: CDR1 MDHEN, CDR2 SYDVKM. The CDR3 DNA reads as TGTGCAACCGCGGATGGGGGAACCTACGAGCAGTACTTC. It codes for CATADGGTYEQYF.

The chain is built from TRBV2 and TRBJ1-1, with a tentative D call TRBD1 (5 bases). Deletions cut 1 base from V and 1 base from J, with 13 bases between. Germline V lookup: CDR1 SNHLY, CDR2 FYNNEI. The CDR3 length is 16 residues. Written as DNA, the CDR3 is TGTGCCAGCAGTGAAGGGTACGGCAGGGCGAACACTGAAGCTTTCTTT. Translated, it gives CASSEGYGRANTEAFF.

This clone was detected once. The chain combines TRBV7-2 with TRBJ2-2, with TRBD2 matching 9 bases. Germline assignment: CDR1 SGHTA and CDR2 FQGNSA. The CDR3 is 16 amino acids. V was pared by 3 bases and J by 1 base, with 3 bases of the junction left unmatched. CDR3 sequence reads: CASSFRLAVNTGELFF. The DNA of the CDR3 is TGTGCCAGCAGCTTTCGACTAGCGGTGAACACCGGGGAGCTGTTTTTT.

This sequence joins TRBV25-1 and TRBJ1-1; D is possibly TRBD1 (6 bases). Trimming removed 4 bases at V and 8 bases at J, with 17 bases between. Germline CDR1 reads MGHDK; CDR2 reads SYGVNS. The length of the CDR3 is 14 residues. The CDR3 DNA sequence: TGTGCCAGCAGTGTCGGACAGAAGCACTCCGAAGCTTTCTTT. This translates into CASSVGQKHSEAFF.